This T cell receptor beta chain was documented in a study of blood T cell repertoires in COVID-19 (TCRdb year 2020). For the wider study: Samples covering the acute and convalescent phases of COVID-19 were provided by collaborators in the United States, Italy and Spain. The material from the prospective study consisted of cDNA or gDNA derived from T cells, B-cell-depleted T cells, or PBMCs. The dataset comprised deeply sampled blood TCRbeta repertoires from subjects exposed to, actively infected with, or recovered from COVID-19. The repertoires were released in a freely available public database meant as a resource for research on the immune response to SARS-CoV-2. Samples were obtained from the ongoing ImmuneRACE study (first 160 participants) and from 1,200 or so subjects provided by 6 global collaborators. A de-identified subject ID, COVID-19 status, age in years and sex were almost always included in the sample metadata. Where HLA class I and class II types were available, the types were taken from metadata supplied by the sample provider, not from assay-based typing.

The research as a whole found: How much clinical and demographic metadata was included differed by source and by participant, and the metadata was provided uncurated.

Collaborating institutions collected whole blood in K2EDTA tubes following their own protocols. For TCRbeta analysis, collaborators shipped samples in one of three forms: frozen whole blood, isolated PBMCs, or DNA extracted from either of those sample types. TCRbeta CDR3 regions were amplified from genomic DNA using the immunoSEQ Assay, a bias-controlled multiplex PCR. The study's processing was this. Within the assay, amplification of reference gene primers was used to estimate how many nucleated cells each sample contained. Sequence reads were collapsed and filtered to measure the absolute abundance of every unique TCRbeta CDR3 rearrangement. Productive Simpson clonality was computed per sample as the square root of Simpson's diversity index over productive rearrangements. Sourced from immuneACCESS, this table was stored by TCRdb with only in-frame sequences that have V and J called. A share of the clones is absent; for the studies checked, an unresolved V gene accounts for under half, and the remainder has no known explanation. V, J and clone size are those of that table, while D and trimming were read from the DNA. The sample table holds 150,000 to 200,000 clones, of which roughly four fifths were seen once. The ten largest make up roughly a fifth of the sample.

This clone was picked up one time. This receptor's antigen is unknown. Nothing much larger sits one base from this clone, and base qualities are not available. Reading from cysteine to phenylalanine, the CDR3 counts 13 amino acids. Left in the record is the CDR3 DNA by itself, 39 bases read in frame from the first base. Via the germline V gene, CDR1 is SNHLY and CDR2 FYNNEI. At the junction V is shortened by 5 bases and J by 8 bases, with 15 bases in between. This TCR came from a woman of 80 years or more with acute or convalescent COVID-19. The sample was peripheral blood. The rearrangement combines TRBV2 with TRBJ1-2; the D gene remains uncertain. This receptor has the CDR3 CASSSGFVEGYTF. The base sequence is TGTGCCAGCAGTTCCGGGTTCGTGGAAGGCTACACCTTC.